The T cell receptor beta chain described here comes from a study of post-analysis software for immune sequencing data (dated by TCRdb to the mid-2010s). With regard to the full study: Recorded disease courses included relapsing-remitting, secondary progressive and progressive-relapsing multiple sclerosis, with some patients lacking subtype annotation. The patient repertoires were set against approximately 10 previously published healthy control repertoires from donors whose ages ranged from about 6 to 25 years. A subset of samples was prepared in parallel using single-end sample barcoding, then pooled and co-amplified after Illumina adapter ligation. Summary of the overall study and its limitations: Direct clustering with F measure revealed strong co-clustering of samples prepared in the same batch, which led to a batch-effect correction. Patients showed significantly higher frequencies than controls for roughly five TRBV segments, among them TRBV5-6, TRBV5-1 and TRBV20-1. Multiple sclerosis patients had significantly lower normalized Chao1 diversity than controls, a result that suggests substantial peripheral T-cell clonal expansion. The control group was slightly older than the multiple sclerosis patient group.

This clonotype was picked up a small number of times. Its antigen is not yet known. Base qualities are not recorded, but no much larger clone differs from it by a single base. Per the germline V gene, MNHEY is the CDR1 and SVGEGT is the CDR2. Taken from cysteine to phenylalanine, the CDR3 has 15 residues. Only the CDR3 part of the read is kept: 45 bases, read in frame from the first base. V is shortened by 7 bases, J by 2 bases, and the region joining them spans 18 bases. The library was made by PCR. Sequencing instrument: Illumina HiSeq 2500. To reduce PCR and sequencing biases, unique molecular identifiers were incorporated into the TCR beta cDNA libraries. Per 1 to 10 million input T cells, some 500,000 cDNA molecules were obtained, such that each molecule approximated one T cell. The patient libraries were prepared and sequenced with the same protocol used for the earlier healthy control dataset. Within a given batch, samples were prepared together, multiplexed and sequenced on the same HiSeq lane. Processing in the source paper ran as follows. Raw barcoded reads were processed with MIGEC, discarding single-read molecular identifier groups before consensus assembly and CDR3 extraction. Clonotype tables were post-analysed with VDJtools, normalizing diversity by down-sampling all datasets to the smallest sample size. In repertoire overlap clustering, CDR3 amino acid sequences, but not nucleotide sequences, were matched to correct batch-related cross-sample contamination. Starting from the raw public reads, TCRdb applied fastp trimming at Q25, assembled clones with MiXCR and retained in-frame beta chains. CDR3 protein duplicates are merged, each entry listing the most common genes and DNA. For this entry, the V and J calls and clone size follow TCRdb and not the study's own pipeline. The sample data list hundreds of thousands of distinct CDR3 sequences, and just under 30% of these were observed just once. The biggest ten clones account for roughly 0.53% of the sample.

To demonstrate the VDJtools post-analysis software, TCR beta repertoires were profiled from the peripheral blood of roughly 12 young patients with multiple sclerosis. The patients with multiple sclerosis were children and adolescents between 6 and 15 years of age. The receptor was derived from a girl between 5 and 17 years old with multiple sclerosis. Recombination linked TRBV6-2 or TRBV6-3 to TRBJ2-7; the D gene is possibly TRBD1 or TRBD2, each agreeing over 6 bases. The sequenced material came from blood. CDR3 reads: CASTPSGANPYEQYF. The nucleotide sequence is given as TGTGCCAGCACCCCGTCGGGGGCCAATCCCTACGAGCAGTACTTC.